The 19 T cell receptor beta chains reported below all come from one sample, sequenced in a study of blood T cell repertoires in COVID-19. Produced via immunoSEQ multiplex PCR; TCRdb's table is partial and in-frame only. The data contain 220,000 or so clones, around 81% of them singletons. Sequencing input: peripheral blood. These receptors all stem from an older woman with acute or convalescent COVID-19.

The chain joins TRBV5-1 to TRBJ2-3; 7 bases match TRBD2. Germline V gene sequence: CDR1 SGHRS, CDR2 YFSETQ. The J segment lost 1 base and the V segment lost 1 base, leaving 6 bases of the junction unmatched. The CDR3 loop spans 16 amino acids. DNA of the CDR3: TGCGCCAGCAGCTTGTACGTTGCGGGGGGCACAGATACGCAGTATTTT. Translation gives CASSLYVAGGTDTQYF.

J is TRBJ1-2 and V is TRBV29-1, with D maybe TRBD1 (6 bases). Germline V gives CDR1 SQVTM, CDR2 ANQGSEA. CDR3 length equals 13 residues. V was pared by 6 bases and J by 8 bases, with 19 bases between. The CDR3 sequence is CSVETRGAEGYTF. The DNA for the CDR3 is TGCAGCGTCGAAACCCGGGGGGCGGAAGGCTACACCTTC. Full variable domain (missing parts from reference TRBV29-1 and TRBJ1-2): SAVISQKPSRDICQRGTSLTIQCQVDSQVTMMFWYRQQPGQSLTLIATANQGSEATYESGFVIDKFPISRPNLTFSTLTVSNMSPEDSSIYLCSVETRGAEGYTFGSGTRLTVV.

This chain links TRBV18 with TRBJ2-2; D unclear. Germline-derived CDR1 and CDR2 are KGHSH and LQKENI. The V gene lost 2 bases and the J gene lost 5 bases, with 9 bases spanning the gap. The CDR3 consists of 14 residues. The CDR3 protein is CASSPELRTGELFF. CDR3 bases: TGTGCCAGCTCACCAGAGTTAAGAACCGGGGAGCTGTTTTTT.

V and J are TRBV25-1 and TRBJ1-1; D unresolved. V was shortened by 6 bases and J by 5 bases, with 13 bases between the two germline ends. The V gene's germline CDR1 is MGHDK and CDR2 SYGVNS. CDR3 size: 13 residues. CDR3 nucleotide sequence: TGTGCCAGCAGCCCGGGAGGGAGAACTGAAGCTTTCTTT. It yields the protein CASSPGGRTEAFF.

This sequence joins TRBV6-5 and TRBJ2-7; D may be TRBD2 (6 bases). Germline assignment: CDR1 MNHEY and CDR2 SVGAGI. V gave up 6 bases and J gave up 3 bases, with 12 bases separating them. CDR3 size: 13 residues. This CDR3 is CASSRTTFYEQYF. DNA for the CDR3: TGTGCCAGCAGCCGGACTACCTTCTACGAGCAGTACTTC.

The chain links TRBV28 to TRBJ1-1, with D possibly matching TRBD1 (5 bases). This CDR3 region has 15 residues. Germline V gene sequence: CDR1 MDHEN, CDR2 SYDVKM. V was clipped by 6 bases and J by 3 bases, with 17 bases between them. In DNA form, the CDR3 reads TGTGCCAGCAGCCCGGGGGGGGGTATCGACACTGAAGCTTTCTTT. Translation: CASSPGGGIDTEAFF.

The CDR3 bases are TGCGCCAGCAGCATGAGACTGGACGGGGGTGGCTACACCTTC. It yields the protein CASSMRLDGGGYTF. This chain links TRBV5-1 with TRBJ1-2; perhaps TRBD1 as D (5 bases). CDR1 is SGHRS, CDR2 YFSETQ, per germline. The CDR3 is 14 residues long. V was clipped by 4 bases and J by 7 bases, with 17 bases between them. Full variable domain (missing parts from reference TRBV5-1 and TRBJ1-2): KAGVTQTPRYLIKTRGQQVTLSCSPISGHRSVSWYQQTPGQGLQFLFEYFSETQRNKGNFPGRFSGRQFSNSRSEMNVSTLELGDSALYLCASSMRLDGGGYTFGSGTRLTVV.

This sequence joins TRBV5-1 and TRBJ2-3; TRBD2 aligns across 13 bases. Germline V gene sequence: CDR1 SGHRS, CDR2 YFSETQ. The junction had 5 bases not matched to a gene; V was cut back by 4 bases and J by 3 bases. This CDR3 is 16 amino acids long. In DNA, the CDR3 is TGCGCCAGCAGCCTGACTAGCGGGGGGTCGACAGATACGCAGTATTTT. Amino acids: CASSLTSGGSTDTQYF. The whole variable domain, filled in from reference TRBV5-1 and TRBJ2-3, reads KAGVTQTPRYLIKTRGQQVTLSCSPISGHRSVSWYQQTPGQGLQFLFEYFSETQRNKGNFPGRFSGRQFSNSRSEMNVSTLELGDSALYLCASSLTSGGSTDTQYFGPGTRLTVL.

This clone was found a few times. The chain carries TRBV27 and TRBJ1-2; a weak D match, TRBD1 (5 bases). The V end lost 5 bases, the J end lost 2 bases, and 18 bases lay between the germline ends. Germline lookup yields CDR1 MNHEY and CDR2 SMNVEV (reference sequence). This CDR3 spans 16 amino acids. The CDR3 here is CASSPRTPGFNYGYTF. The CDR3, as DNA: TGTGCCAGCAGTCCCAGGACACCCGGTTTCAACTATGGCTACACCTTC.

CDR3 bases: TGTGCCAGCAGCCAAGCTAGCGGGGGGCTCGCGGGTCAGTATTTT. This sequence encodes CASSQASGGLAGQYF. V is TRBV3-1 (or the pseudogene TRBV3-2) and J is TRBJ2-3; 11 positions match TRBD2. This CDR3 is built from 15 residues. V lost 1 base, J lost 12 bases, and 9 bases stayed unmatched. The germline V gene has CDR1 LGHDT and CDR2 YNNKEL (reference sequence).

The V call is TRBV28, the J call TRBJ2-7; D may be TRBD2 (5 bases). The germline CDR1 and CDR2 sequences are MDHEN and SYDVKM. This CDR3 has 14 residues. The V end was cut by 4 bases, the J end by 3 bases, with 13 bases between. The CDR3 here is CASSSRRQDYEQYF. The CDR3, as DNA: TGTGCCAGCAGTTCCAGGAGGCAGGACTACGAGCAGTACTTC.

This sequence joins TRBV4-2 and TRBJ1-4; tentatively, D is TRBD1 (6 bases). This CDR3 contains 16 residues. Germline values: CDR1 LGHNA, CDR2 YNFKEQ. The V and J ends lost 3 bases and 3 bases respectively, with 14 bases between them. The CDR3 loop is CASSHGRQASNEKLFF. The CDR3 DNA follows: TGTGCCAGCAGCCATGGACGACAGGCCTCTAATGAAAAACTGTTTTTT.

The chain couples TRBV9 to TRBJ1-1, with unresolved D. Per germline, CDR1 SGDLS and CDR2 YYNGEE. The CDR3 consists of 14 residues. Trimming removed 0 bases from V and 1 base from J, with 7 bases in between. The DNA for the CDR3 is TGTGCCAGCAGCGTAGGTCCCTCGAACACTGAAGCTTTCTTT. It encodes CASSVGPSNTEAFF.

About this clone: A read error may produce the germline difference seen at one junction end. The V call is TRBV7-9, the J call TRBJ1-4; perhaps TRBD1 as D (5 bases). The CDR3 has 14 residues. Germline CDR1 reads SEHNR; CDR2 reads FQNEAQ (reference sequence). CDR3: CASSPLGAYDGGIF. In DNA, the CDR3 is TGTGCCAGCAGTCCTCTCGGGGCCTACGACGGGGGGATTTTT.

The chain links TRBV6-6 to TRBJ1-2, with TRBD1 identical over 7 bases. Trimming took 5 bases from V and 4 from J; bases not matched to a gene: 4. Germline V gives CDR1 MNHNY, CDR2 SVGAGI (reference sequence). This CDR3 contains 13 residues. CDR3 nucleotides: TGTGCCAGCAGTCAGACAGGGACCTATGGCTACACCTTC. This translates into CASSQTGTYGYTF.

The chain is built from TRBV28 and TRBJ2-3; D call uncertain. Trimming pared 8 bases from V and 4 bases from J, leaving 13 bases between. The CDR3 extends over 13 amino acids. CDR1 and CDR2 (germline): MDHEN, SYDVKM. The DNA of the CDR3 is TGTGCCAGCTCCGCCCCCCCAGCAGATACGCAGTATTTT. Translation gives CASSAPPADTQYF. The full variable domain, its missing parts supplied by reference TRBV28 and TRBJ2-3, is DVKVTQSSRYLVKRTGEKVFLECVQDMDHENMFWYRQDPGLGLRLIYFSYDVKMKEKGDIPEGYSVSREKKERFSLILESASTNQTSMYLCASSAPPADTQYFGPGTRLTVL.

The chain employs TRBV5-6 and TRBJ1-4, with a possible D match to TRBD1 (6 bases). Trimming cost V 5 bases and J 5 bases, with 16 bases left between them. The germline V gene has CDR1 SGHDT and CDR2 YYEEEE. This CDR3 region has 15 residues. CDR3 DNA: TGTGCCAGCAGTCCTCAGGGGTGGGGGAATGAAAAACTGTTTTTT. This encodes CASSPQGWGNEKLFF.

The chain employs TRBV27 and TRBJ1-5, with 7 bases fitting TRBD1. The length of the CDR3 is 19 residues. Losses at the gene ends were 5 bases for V and 1 base for J; bases not matched to a gene: 17. CDR1 MNHEY and CDR2 SMNVEV come from the germline V gene (reference sequence). The CDR3 loop is CASSQSGTVRLRSNQPQHF. DNA of the CDR3: TGTGCCAGCAGTCAATCCGGGACAGTCCGGCTCCGGAGCAATCAGCCCCAGCATTTT.

This clone was found once. This chain connects TRBV5-1 to TRBJ2-1, with 8 nucleotides matching TRBD2. V was pared by 0 bases and J by 2 bases, with 7 bases of the junction left unmatched. CDR1 SGHRS and CDR2 YFSETQ come from the germline V gene. This CDR3 spans 17 amino acids. This chain's CDR3 is CASSLDVIGGAYNEQFF. CDR3 nucleotides: TGCGCCAGCAGCTTGGATGTGATCGGGGGGGCCTACAATGAGCAGTTCTTC.